This is a list of T cell receptor beta chains from one sample in a study of blood T cell repertoires in COVID-19. The table came from immunoSEQ multiplex PCR; TCRdb's copy has only in-frame clones and leaves some out. The repertoire holds some 290,000 clones, with 87% as singletons. Sequenced sample: peripheral blood. The receptors originated from a woman in her fifties or sixties who had recovered from COVID-19. CDR3s include the opening cysteine and the closing phenylalanine or tryptophan. The D gene is left open where the match is weak. A row's size may be missing; if present it is once, few, many or a size class.

>TRBJ1-2|-|TRBV5-1|TRBD1
CASSALPRDRTPSYGYTF
TGCGCCAGCAGCGCGCTCCCTCGGGACAGGACCCCTAGCTATGGCTACACCTTC
>TRBJ1-2|-|TRBV4-3|-
CASSQDAAGDYGYTF
TGCGCCAGCAGCCAAGATGCTGCCGGAGACTATGGCTACACCTTC
>TRBJ1-2|-|TRBV5-1|-
CASSLIPGAVNYGYTF
TGCGCCAGCAGCTTGATTCCAGGGGCCGTTAACTATGGCTACACCTTC
>TRBJ2-7|-|TRBV6-2/TRBV6-3|-
CASSSGGGGSYEQYF
TGTGCCAGCAGCTCAGGTGGCGGGGGCAGCTACGAGCAGTACTTC
>TRBJ1-4|-|TRBV6-2/TRBV6-3|-
CASSFADSEKLFF
TGTGCCAGCAGTTTTGCAGACTCTGAAAAACTGTTTTTT
>TRBJ2-1|-|TRBV7-8|TRBD2
CASRLLAGGAYNEQFF
TGTGCCAGCAGGCTACTAGCGGGAGGGGCATACAATGAGCAGTTCTTC
>TRBJ2-1|-|TRBV5-1|TRBD2
CASSGGTSLQSYNEQFF
TGCGCCAGCAGCGGGGGGACTAGCCTTCAATCCTACAATGAGCAGTTCTTC
>TRBJ2-6|-|TRBV7-2|-
CASSLGGVNSGANVLTF
TGTGCCAGCAGCTTAGGGGGGGTTAACTCTGGGGCCAACGTCCTGACTTTC
>TRBJ1-1|once|TRBV5-6|-
CASSRVDRSLGAEAFF
TGTGCCAGCAGCCGAGTTGACAGGTCCCTAGGCGCTGAAGCTTTCTTT
>TRBJ2-7|-|TRBV11-2|TRBD2
CASSRGSLAGGSYEQYF
TGTGCCAGCAGCCGCGGGTCGTTAGCGGGAGGTTCCTACGAGCAGTACTTC
>TRBJ1-2|-|TRBV11-1|-
CASSLSSHGYTF
TGTGCCAGCAGCTTATCGAGCCATGGCTACACCTTC
>TRBJ2-3|once|TRBV27|TRBD2
CASSSLAGITDTQYF
TGTGCCAGCAGTTCCCTAGCGGGGATCACAGATACGCAGTATTTT
>TRBJ2-7|-|TRBV6-5|TRBD2
CASRGTKRRHEQYF
TGTGCCAGCAGGGGGACTAAGCGGAGGCACGAGCAGTACTTC
>TRBJ2-7|-|TRBV7-9|TRBD1
CASSRQGWYEQYF
TGTGCCAGCAGCCGACAGGGCTGGTACGAGCAGTACTTC
>TRBJ1-1|-|TRBV28|-
CASSFGGLEAFF
TGTGCCAGCAGTTTCGGGGGGCTTGAAGCTTTCTTT
>TRBJ2-2|-|TRBV7-2|-
CASSSTTSGELFF
TGTGCCAGCAGCTCAACTACTTCCGGGGAGCTGTTTTTT
>TRBJ1-2|-|TRBV6-6|-
CASSSPSWGDYGYTF
TGTGCCAGCAGTTCCCCCTCTTGGGGGGACTATGGCTACACCTTC